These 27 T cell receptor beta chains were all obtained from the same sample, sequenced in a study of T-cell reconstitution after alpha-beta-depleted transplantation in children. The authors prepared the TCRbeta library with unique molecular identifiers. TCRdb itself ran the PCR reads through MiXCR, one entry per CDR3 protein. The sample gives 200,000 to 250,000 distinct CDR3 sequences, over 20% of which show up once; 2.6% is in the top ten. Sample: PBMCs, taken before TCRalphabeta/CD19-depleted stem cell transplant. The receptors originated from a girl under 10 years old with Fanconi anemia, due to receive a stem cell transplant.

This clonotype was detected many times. CDR3 sequence: CASSPRLAGHEQYF. In DNA form, the CDR3 reads TGTGCCAGCAGTCCCAGACTAGCGGGGCACGAGCAGTACTTC. This chain uses TRBV27 with TRBJ2-7, with 11 bases that match TRBD2. The V segment lost 5 bases and the J segment 5 bases; nucleotides outside the gene matches: 5. Per germline, CDR1 MNHEY and CDR2 SMNVEV (reference sequence). The CDR3 spans 14 residues.

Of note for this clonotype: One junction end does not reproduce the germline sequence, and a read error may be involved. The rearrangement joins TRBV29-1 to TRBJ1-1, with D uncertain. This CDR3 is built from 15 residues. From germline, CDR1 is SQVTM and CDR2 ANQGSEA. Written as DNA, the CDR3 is TGCAGCGTTGAAGGCGTGGCAGGCCCGAACGCTGAAGCTTTCTTT. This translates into CSVEGVAGPNAEAFF.

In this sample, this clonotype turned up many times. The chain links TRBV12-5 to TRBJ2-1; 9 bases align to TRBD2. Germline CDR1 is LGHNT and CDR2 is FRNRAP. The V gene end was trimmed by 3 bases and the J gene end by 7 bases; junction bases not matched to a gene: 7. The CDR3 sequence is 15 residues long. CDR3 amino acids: CASGFGASGKNEQFF. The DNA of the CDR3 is TGTGCTAGTGGTTTTGGAGCTAGCGGGAAAAATGAGCAGTTCTTC.

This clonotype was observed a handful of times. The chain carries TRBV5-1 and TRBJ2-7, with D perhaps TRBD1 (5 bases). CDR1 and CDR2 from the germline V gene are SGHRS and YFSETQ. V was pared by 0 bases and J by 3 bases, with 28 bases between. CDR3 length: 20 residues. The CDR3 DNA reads TGCGCCAGCAGCTTGGTTCCCCCTACAGCCCAGGGTAGAGTAAGCTACGAGCAGTACTTC. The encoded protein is CASSLVPPTAQGRVSYEQYF.

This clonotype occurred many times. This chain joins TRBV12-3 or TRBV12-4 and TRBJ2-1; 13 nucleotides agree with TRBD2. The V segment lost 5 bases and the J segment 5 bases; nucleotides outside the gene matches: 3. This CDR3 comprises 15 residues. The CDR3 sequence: CASSLGTSGDNEQFF. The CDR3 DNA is TGTGCCAGCAGTCTCGGGACTAGCGGGGACAATGAGCAGTTCTTC.

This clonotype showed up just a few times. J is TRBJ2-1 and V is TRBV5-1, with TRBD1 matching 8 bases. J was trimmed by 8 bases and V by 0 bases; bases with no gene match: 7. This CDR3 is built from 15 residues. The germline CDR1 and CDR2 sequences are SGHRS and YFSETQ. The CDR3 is CASSLETGALDEQFF. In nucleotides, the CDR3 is TGCGCCAGCAGCTTGGAGACAGGGGCATTGGATGAGCAGTTCTTC.

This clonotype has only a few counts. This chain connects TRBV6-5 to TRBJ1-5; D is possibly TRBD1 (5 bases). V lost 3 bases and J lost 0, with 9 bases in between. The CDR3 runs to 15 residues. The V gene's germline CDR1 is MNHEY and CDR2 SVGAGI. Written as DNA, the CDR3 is TGTGCCAGCAGTTATTTGGGGGGTAGCAATCAGCCCCAGCATTTT. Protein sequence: CASSYLGGSNQPQHF.

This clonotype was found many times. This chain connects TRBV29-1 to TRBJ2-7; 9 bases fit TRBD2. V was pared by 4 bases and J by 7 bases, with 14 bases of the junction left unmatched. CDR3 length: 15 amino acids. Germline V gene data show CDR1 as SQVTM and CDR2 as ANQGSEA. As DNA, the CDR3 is TGCAGCGTTGGGAGAGGGGCGGGAGGGCCTAGTGAGCAGTACTTC. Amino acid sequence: CSVGRGAGGPSEQYF.

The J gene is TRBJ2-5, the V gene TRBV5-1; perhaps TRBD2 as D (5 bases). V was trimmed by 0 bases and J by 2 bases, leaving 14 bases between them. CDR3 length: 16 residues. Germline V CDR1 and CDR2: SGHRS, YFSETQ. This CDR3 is CASSLAGSSSQETQYF. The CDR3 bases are TGCGCCAGCAGCTTGGCCGGCTCTAGCAGTCAAGAGACCCAGTACTTC.

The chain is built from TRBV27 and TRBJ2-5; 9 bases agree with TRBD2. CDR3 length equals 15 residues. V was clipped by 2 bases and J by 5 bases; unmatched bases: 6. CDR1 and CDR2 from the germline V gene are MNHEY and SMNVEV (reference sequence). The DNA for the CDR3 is TGTGCCAGCAGTTTAGCGGGAGGGCCCCAGGAGACCCAGTACTTC. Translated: CASSLAGGPQETQYF.

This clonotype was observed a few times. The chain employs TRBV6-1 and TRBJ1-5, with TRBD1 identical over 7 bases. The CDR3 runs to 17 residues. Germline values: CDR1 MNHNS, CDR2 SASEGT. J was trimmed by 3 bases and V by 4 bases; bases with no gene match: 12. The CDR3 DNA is TGTGCCAGCAGTGTAACCCCGGACAGGCCTTTCAATCAGCCCCAGCATTTT. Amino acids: CASSVTPDRPFNQPQHF.

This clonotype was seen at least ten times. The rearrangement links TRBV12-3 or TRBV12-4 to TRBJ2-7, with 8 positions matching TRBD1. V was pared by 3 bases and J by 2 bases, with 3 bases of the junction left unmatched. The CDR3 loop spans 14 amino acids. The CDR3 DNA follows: TGTGCCAGCAGTTTCCCGGACAGGGCCTACGAGCAGTACTTC. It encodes CASSFPDRAYEQYF.

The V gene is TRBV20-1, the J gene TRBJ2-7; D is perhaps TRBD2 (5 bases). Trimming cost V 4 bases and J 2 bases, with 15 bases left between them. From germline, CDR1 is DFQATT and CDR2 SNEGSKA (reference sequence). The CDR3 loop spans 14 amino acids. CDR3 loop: CSAKTLAETYEQYF. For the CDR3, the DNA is TGCAGTGCTAAAACCCTAGCTGAGACCTACGAGCAGTACTTC.

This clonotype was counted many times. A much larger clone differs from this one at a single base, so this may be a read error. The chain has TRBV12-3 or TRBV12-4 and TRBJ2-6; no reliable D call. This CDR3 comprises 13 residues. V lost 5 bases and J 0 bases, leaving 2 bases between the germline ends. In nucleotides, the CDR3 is TGTGCCAGCAGTATCTCTGGGGCCAACGTCCTGACTTTC. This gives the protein CASSISGANVLTF.

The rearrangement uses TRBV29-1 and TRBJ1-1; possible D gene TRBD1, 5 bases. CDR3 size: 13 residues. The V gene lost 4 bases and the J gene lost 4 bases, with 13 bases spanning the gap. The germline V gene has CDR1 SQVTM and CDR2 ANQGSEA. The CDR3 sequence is CSVVIMGGTEAFF. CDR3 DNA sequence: TGCAGCGTTGTCATTATGGGGGGCACTGAAGCTTTCTTT. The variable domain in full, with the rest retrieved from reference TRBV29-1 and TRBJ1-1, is SAVISQKPSRDICQRGTSLTIQCQVDSQVTMMFWYRQQPGQSLTLIATANQGSEATYESGFVIDKFPISRPNLTFSTLTVSNMSPEDSSIYLCSVVIMGGTEAFFGQGTRLTVV.

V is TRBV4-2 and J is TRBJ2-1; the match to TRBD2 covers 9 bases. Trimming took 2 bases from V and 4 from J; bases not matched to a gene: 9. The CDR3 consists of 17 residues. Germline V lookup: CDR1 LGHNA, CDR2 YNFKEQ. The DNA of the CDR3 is TGTGCCAGCAGCCAACCTTGGATAGCGGGAGAGTACAATGAGCAGTTCTTC. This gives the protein CASSQPWIAGEYNEQFF.

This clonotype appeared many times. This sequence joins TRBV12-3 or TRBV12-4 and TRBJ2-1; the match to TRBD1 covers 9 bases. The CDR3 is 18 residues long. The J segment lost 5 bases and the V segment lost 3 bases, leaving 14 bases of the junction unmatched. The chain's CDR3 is CASSFGGAGTGRDNEQFF. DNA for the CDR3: TGTGCCAGCAGTTTTGGGGGAGCGGGGACAGGGAGGGACAATGAGCAGTTCTTC.

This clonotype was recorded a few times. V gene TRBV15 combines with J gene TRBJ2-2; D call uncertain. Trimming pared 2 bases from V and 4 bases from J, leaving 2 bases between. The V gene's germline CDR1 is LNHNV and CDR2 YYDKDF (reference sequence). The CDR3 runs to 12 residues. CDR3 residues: CATSRSTGELFF. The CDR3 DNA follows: TGTGCCACCAGCAGAAGCACCGGGGAGCTGTTTTTT. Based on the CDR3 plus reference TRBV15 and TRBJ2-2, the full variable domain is DAMVIQNPRYQVTQFGKPVTLSCSQTLNHNVMYWYQQKSSQAPKLLFHYYDKDFNNEADTPDNFQSRRPNTSFCFLDIRSPGLGDTAMYLCATSRSTGELFFGEGSRLTVL.

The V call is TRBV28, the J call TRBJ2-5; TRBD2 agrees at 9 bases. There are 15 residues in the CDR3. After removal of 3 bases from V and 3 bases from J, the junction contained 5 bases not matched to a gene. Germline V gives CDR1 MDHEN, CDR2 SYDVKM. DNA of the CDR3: TGTGCCAGCAGTTTTAGCGGGGGACCTAAAGAGACCCAGTACTTC. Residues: CASSFSGGPKETQYF.

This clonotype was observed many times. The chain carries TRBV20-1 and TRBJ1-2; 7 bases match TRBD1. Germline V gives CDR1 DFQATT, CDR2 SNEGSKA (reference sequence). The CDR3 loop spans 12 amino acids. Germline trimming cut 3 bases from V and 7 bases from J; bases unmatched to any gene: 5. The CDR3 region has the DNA TGCAGTGCTAGCAACAGGGGAGGTGGCTACACCTTC. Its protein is CSASNRGGGYTF.

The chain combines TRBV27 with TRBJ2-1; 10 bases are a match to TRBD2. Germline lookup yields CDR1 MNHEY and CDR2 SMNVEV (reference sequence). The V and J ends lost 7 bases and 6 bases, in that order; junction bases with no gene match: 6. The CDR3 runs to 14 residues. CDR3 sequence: CASTVAGGGNEQFF. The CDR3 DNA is TGTGCCAGCACGGTAGCGGGAGGAGGCAATGAGCAGTTCTTC.

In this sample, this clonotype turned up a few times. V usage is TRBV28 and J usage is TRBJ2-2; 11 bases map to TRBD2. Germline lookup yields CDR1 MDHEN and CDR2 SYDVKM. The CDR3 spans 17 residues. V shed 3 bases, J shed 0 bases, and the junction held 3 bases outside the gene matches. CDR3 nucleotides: TGTGCCAGCAGTTTCCTAGCGGGGGGTCCGAACACCGGGGAGCTGTTTTTT. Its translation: CASSFLAGGPNTGELFF.

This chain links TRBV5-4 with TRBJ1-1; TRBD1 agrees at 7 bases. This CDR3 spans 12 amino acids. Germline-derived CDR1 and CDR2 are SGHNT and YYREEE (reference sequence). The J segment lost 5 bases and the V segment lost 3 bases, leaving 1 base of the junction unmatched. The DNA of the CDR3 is TGTGCCAGCAGCTGGGACAGAACTGAAGCTTTCTTT. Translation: CASSWDRTEAFF.

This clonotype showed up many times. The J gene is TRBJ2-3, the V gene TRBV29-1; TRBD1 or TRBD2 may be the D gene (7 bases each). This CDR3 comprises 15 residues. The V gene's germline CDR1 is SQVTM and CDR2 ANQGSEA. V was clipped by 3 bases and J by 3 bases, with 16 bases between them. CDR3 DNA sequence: TGCAGCGTTGACGGGGGAGGGACAGCAACAGATACGCAGTATTTT. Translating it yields CSVDGGGTATDTQYF.

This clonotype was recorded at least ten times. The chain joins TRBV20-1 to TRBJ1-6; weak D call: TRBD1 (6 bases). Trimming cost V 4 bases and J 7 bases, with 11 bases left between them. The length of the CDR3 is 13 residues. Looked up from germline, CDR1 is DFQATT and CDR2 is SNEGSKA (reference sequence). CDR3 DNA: TGCAGTGCTAATCAGGACAGAAATTCACCCCTCCACTTT. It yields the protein CSANQDRNSPLHF.

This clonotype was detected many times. CDR3 DNA sequence: TGTGCCAGTGACACCCCGTCAGGACCCGGGGAGCTGTTTTTT. As protein: CASDTPSGPGELFF. J is TRBJ2-2 and V is TRBV11-2; no clear D. Per germline, CDR1 SGHAT and CDR2 FQNNGV. V shed 9 bases and J shed 6 bases, with 17 bases lying between them. CDR3 length: 14 residues.

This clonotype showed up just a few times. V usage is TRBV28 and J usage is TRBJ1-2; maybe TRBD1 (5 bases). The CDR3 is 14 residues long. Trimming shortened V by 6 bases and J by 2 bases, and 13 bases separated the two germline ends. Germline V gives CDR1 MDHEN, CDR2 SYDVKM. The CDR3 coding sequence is TGTGCCAGCAGCTCAAATGAGGGGAACTATGGCTACACCTTC. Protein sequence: CASSSNEGNYGYTF.